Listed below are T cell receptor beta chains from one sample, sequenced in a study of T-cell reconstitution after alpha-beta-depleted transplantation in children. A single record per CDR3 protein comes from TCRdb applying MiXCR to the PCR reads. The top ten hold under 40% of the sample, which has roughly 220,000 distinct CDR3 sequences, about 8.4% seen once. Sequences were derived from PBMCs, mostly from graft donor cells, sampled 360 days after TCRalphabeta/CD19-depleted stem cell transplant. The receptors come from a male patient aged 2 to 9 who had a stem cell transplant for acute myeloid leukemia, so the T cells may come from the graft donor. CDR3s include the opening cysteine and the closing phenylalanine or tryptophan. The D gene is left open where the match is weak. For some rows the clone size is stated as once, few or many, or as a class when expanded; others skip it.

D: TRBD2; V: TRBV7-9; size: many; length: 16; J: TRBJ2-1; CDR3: CASSLGPSGRRYEQFF; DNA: TGTGCCAGCAGCTTAGGGCCTAGCGGGAGAAGATATGAGCAGTTCTTC
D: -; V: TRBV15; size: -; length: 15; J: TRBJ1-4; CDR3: CATRVRRIETEKLFF; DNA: TGTGCCACCAGGGTCCGGAGAATAGAGACTGAAAAACTGTTTTTT
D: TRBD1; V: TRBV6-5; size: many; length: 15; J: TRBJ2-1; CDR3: CASSYDRVTYNEQFF; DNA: TGTGCCAGCAGTTACGACAGGGTGACGTACAATGAGCAGTTCTTC
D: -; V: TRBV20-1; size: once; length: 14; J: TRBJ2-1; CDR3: CSAGAASSANEQFF; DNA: TGCAGTGCCGGGGCGGCTAGCAGCGCCAATGAGCAGTTCTTC
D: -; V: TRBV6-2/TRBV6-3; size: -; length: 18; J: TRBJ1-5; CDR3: CASSYDRREPNSNQPQHF; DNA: TGTGCCAGCAGTTACGACCGGAGGGAGCCTAATAGCAATCAGCCCCAGCATTTT
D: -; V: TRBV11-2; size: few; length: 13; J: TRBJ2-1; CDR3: CASSLVGRQEQFF; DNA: TGTGCCAGCAGCTTAGTGGGGCGGCAGGAGCAGTTCTTC
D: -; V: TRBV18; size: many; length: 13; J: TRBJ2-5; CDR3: CASSPSGSETQYF; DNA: TGTGCCAGCTCACCGTCAGGGTCAGAGACCCAGTACTTC
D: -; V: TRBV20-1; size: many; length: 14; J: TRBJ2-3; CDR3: CSADIQPSTDTQYF; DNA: TGCAGTGCCGATATCCAGCCTAGCACAGATACGCAGTATTTT
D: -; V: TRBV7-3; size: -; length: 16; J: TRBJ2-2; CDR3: CASSLNYRLGTGELFF; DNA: TGTGCCAGCAGCTTAAATTACAGGCTCGGAACCGGGGAGCTGTTTTTT
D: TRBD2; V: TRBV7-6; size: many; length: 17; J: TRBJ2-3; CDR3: CASSTRTSGRFGDTQYF; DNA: TGTGCCAGCAGCACCCGGACTAGCGGGAGGTTCGGGGATACGCAGTATTTT
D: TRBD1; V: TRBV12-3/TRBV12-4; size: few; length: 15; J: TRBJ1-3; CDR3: CASNRGVSSGNTIYF; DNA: TGTGCCAGTAACAGGGGAGTATCCTCTGGAAACACCATATATTTT
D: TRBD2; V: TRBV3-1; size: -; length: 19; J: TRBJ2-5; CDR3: CASSHIPGTSGGGQETQYF; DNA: TGTGCCAGCAGCCATATTCCCGGGACTAGCGGGGGAGGACAAGAGACCCAGTACTTC
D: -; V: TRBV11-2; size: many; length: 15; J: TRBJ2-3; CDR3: CASSFRHRISDTQYF; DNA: TGTGCCAGCAGCTTTAGACATAGGATCTCAGATACGCAGTATTTT
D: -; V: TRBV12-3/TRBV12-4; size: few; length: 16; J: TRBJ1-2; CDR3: CASSLALITALYGYTF; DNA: TGTGCCAGCAGTTTAGCGCTAATAACAGCCCTCTATGGCTACACCTTC
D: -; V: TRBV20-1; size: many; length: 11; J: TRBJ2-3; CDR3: CSAGQWDTQYF; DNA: TGCAGTGCTGGACAGTGGGATACGCAGTATTTT
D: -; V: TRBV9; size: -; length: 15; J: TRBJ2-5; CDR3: CASSVGLEDQETQYF; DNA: TGTGCCAGCAGCGTAGGACTAGAGGACCAAGAGACCCAGTACTTC
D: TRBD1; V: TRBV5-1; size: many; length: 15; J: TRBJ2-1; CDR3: CASSLGQGRENEQFF; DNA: TGCGCCAGCAGCCTGGGACAGGGAAGGGAGAATGAGCAGTTCTTC
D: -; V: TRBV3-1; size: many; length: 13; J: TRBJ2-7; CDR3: CASSQEGAYEQYF; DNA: TGTGCCAGCAGCCAAGAGGGGGCCTACGAGCAGTACTTC
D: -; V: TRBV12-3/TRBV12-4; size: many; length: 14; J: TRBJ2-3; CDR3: CASSLQVFTDTQYF; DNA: TGTGCCAGCAGTTTACAGGTCTTCACAGATACGCAGTATTTT
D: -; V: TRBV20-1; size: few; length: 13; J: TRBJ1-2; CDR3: CSARPSDNYGYTF; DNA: TGCAGTGCTAGACCCTCAGATAACTATGGCTACACCTTC
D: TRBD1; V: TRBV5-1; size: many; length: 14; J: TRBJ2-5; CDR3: CASSARTGVETQYF; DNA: TGCGCCAGCAGCGCACGGACAGGGGTAGAGACCCAGTACTTC
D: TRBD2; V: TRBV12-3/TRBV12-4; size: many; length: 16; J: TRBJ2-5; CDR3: CASSLRTSGQAETQYF; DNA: TGTGCCAGCAGTTTAAGGACTAGCGGGCAGGCGGAGACCCAGTACTTC
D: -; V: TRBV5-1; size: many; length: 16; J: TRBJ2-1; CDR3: CASSFVAVGSYNEQFF; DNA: TGCGCCAGCAGCTTTGTAGCAGTCGGCTCCTACAATGAGCAGTTCTTC
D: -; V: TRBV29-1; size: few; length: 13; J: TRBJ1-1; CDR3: CSAGGFGNTEAFF; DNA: TGCAGCGCCGGGGGATTCGGGAACACTGAAGCTTTCTTT
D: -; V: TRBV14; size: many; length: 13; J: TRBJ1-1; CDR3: CASSARGFTEAFF; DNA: TGTGCCAGCAGCGCACGGGGGTTCACTGAAGCTTTCTTT
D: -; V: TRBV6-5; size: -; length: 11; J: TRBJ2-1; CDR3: CASSDAGEQFF; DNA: TGTGCCAGCAGTGACGCAGGCGAGCAGTTCTTC
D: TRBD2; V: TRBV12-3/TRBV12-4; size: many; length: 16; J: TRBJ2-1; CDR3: CASSPGLAGGYNEQFF; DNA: TGTGCCAGCAGTCCGGGACTAGCGGGGGGGTACAATGAGCAGTTCTTC
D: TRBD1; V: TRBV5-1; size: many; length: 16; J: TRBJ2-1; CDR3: CASSFTGTGSYNEQFF; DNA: TGCGCCAGCAGCTTTACCGGGACAGGGAGCTACAATGAGCAGTTCTTC
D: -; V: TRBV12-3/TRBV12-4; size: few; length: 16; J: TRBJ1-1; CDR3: CASSLGIRAMNTEAFF; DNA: TGTGCCAGCAGTTTGGGTATTCGGGCTATGAACACTGAAGCTTTCTTT
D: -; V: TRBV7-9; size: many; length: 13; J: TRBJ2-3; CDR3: CASSARAGDTQYF; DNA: TGTGCCAGCAGCGCGAGGGCCGGAGATACGCAGTATTTT
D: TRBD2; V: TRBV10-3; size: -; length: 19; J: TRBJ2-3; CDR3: CAICFGASGRATLTDTQYF; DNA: TGTGCCATCTGTTTTGGGGCTAGCGGGAGGGCCACACTCACAGATACGCAGTATTTT
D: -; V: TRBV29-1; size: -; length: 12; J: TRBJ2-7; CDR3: CSVLQPSYEQYF; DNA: TGCAGCGTTTTACAGCCCTCCTACGAGCAGTACTTC
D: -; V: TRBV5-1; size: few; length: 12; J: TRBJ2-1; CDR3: CASSLDGTEQFF; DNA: TGCGCCAGCAGCTTGGATGGGACGGAGCAGTTCTTC
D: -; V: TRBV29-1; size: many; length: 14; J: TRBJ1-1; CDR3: CSVEVQGETTEAFF; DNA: TGCAGCGTTGAAGTACAGGGTGAGACCACTGAAGCTTTCTTT
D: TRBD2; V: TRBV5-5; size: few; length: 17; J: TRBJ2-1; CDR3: CASSIFPSSGGRDEQFF; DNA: TGTGCCAGCAGCATCTTCCCATCTAGCGGGGGGAGGGATGAGCAGTTCTTC
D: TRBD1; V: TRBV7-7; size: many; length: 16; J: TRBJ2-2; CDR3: CASSSLGTGDVGELFF; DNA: TGTGCTAGCAGCTCGCTCGGGACAGGAGATGTAGGGGAGCTGTTTTTT
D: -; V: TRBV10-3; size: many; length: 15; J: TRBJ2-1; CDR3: CAISESGTSYNEQFF; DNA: TGTGCCATCAGTGAGTCCGGGACTTCCTACAATGAGCAGTTCTTC
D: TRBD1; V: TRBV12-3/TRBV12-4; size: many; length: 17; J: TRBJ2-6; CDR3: CASSPGTGISGANVLTF; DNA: TGTGCCAGCAGTCCCGGGACAGGGATCTCTGGGGCCAACGTCCTGACTTTC
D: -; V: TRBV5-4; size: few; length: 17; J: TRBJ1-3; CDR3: CASSLASAAHGGNTIYF; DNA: TGTGCCAGCAGCTTGGCCTCGGCTGCTCACGGCGGAAACACCATATATTTT
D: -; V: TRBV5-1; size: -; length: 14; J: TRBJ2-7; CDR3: CASSLGREMDEQYF; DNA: TGCGCCAGCAGCTTGGGCAGGGAAATGGACGAGCAGTACTTC
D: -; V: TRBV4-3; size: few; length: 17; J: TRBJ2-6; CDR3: CASSQDPGPSGANVLTF; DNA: TGCGCCAGCAGCCAAGATCCCGGACCCTCTGGGGCCAACGTCCTGACTTTC
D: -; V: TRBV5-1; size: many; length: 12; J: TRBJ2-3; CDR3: CASSFRPDTQYF; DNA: TGCGCCAGCAGCTTTCGCCCAGATACGCAGTATTTT
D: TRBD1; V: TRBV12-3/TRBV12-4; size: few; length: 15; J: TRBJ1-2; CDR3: CASSSDRIGNYGYTF; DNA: TGTGCCAGCAGTTCGGACAGGATCGGCAACTATGGCTACACCTTC
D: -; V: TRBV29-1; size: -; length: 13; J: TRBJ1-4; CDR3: CSAWVGLGEKLFF; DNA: TGCAGCGCTTGGGTGGGCCTAGGGGAAAAACTGTTTTTT
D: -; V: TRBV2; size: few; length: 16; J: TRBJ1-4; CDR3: CASSEVGGPPSEKLFF; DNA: TGTGCCAGCAGTGAGGTGGGAGGGCCCCCCTCGGAAAAACTGTTTTTT
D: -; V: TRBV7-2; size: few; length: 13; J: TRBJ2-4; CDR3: CASSAAGAGIQYF; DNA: TGTGCCAGCAGCGCGGCAGGGGCGGGCATTCAGTACTTC
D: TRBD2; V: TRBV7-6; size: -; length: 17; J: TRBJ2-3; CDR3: CASSQRRGGGAGDTQYF; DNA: TGTGCCAGCAGCCAACGACGGGGGGGCGGGGCAGGAGATACGCAGTATTTT
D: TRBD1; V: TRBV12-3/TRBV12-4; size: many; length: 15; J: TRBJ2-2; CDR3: CASSPGQALTGELFF; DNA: TGTGCCAGCAGCCCGGGACAGGCCCTGACCGGGGAGCTGTTTTTT
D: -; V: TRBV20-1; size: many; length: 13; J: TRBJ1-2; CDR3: CSARVQSSYGYTF; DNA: TGCAGTGCTAGAGTGCAGAGCAGCTATGGCTACACCTTC
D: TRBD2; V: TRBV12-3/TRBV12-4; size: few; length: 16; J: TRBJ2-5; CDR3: CASSFPGSSGIETQYF; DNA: TGTGCCAGCAGTTTTCCAGGTTCTAGCGGTATTGAGACCCAGTACTTC
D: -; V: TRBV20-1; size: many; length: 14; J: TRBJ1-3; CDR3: CSAPDRFSGNTIYF; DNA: TGCAGTGCTCCTGACCGCTTCTCTGGAAACACCATATATTTT
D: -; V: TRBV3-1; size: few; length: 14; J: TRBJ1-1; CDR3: CASSQDMVNTEAFF; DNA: TGTGCCAGCAGCCAAGATATGGTGAACACTGAAGCTTTCTTT
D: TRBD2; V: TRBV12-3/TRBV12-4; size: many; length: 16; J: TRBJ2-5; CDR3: CASSLRPAGFQETQYF; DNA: TGTGCCAGCAGTTTACGGCCAGCGGGATTCCAAGAGACCCAGTACTTC
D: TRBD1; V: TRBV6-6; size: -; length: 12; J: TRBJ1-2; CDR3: CASSRTGYGYTF; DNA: TGTGCCAGCAGTCGGACAGGCTATGGCTACACCTTC
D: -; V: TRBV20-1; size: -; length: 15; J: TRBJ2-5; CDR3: CSARTPRASQETQYF; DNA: TGCAGTGCTAGGACCCCTCGGGCTAGCCAAGAGACCCAGTACTTC
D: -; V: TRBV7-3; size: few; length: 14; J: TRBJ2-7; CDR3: CASSPFGGTGEQYF; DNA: TGTGCCAGCAGCCCTTTTGGCGGTACGGGCGAGCAGTACTTC
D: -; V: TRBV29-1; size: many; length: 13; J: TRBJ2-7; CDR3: CSVRVEPTYEQYF; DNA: TGCAGCGTTCGGGTAGAACCTACCTACGAGCAGTACTTC
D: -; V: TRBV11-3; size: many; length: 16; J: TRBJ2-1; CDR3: CASSLGGARGYNEQFF; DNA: TGTGCCAGCAGCTTAGGGGGGGCGAGGGGGTACAATGAGCAGTTCTTC
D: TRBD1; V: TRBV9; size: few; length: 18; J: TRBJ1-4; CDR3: CASSFRDRYYATNEKLFF; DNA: TGTGCCAGCAGCTTCCGGGACAGGTATTATGCAACTAATGAAAAACTGTTTTTT